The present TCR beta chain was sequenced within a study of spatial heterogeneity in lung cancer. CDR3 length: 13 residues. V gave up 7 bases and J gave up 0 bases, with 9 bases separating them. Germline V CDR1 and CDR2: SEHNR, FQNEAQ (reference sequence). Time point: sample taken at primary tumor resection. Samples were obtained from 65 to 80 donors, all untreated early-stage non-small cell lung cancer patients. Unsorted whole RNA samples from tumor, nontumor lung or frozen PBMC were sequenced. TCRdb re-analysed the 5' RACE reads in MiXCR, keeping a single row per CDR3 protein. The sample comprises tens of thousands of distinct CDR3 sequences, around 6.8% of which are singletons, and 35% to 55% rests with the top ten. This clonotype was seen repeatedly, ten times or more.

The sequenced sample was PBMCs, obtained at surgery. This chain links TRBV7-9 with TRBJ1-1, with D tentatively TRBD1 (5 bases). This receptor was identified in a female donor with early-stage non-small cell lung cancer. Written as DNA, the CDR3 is TGTGCCAGCATCAAGACAGTGAACACTGAAGCTTTCTTT. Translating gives CASIKTVNTEAFF.